This T cell receptor (beta chain) was retrieved from a study of T-cell memory formation after mild COVID-19. For the study at large: Each donor largely had its own TCR clusters. Study conclusions and caveats: The study detected some responding clones in pre-infection memory, suggesting cross-reactive memory joined. Clones contracting across day 15 to 85 had a balanced CD4/CD8 profile; later expanding clones leaned CD4+.

Each CDR3 protein gets one entry after TCRdb re-called the 5' RACE reads with MiXCR. The table includes roughly 200,000 distinct CDR3 sequences, approximately 20% detected once. This clonotype was found a few times. Its antigen is unknown. V lost 3 bases, J lost 5 bases, and 7 bases lay in between. CDR3 size: 13 residues. The material sequenced was PBMCs or a T cell subset sorted from them (not recorded which). This sequence joins TRBV12-3 or TRBV12-4 and TRBJ2-2; D gene ambiguous. The TCR originated in an adult woman who had mild COVID-19 (a few samples of this study predate the infection). Cell type and time point are not known. The CDR3 region has the DNA TGTGCCAGCAGTTTTATACGGACCGGGGAGCTGTTTTTT. Encoded protein: CASSFIRTGELFF.